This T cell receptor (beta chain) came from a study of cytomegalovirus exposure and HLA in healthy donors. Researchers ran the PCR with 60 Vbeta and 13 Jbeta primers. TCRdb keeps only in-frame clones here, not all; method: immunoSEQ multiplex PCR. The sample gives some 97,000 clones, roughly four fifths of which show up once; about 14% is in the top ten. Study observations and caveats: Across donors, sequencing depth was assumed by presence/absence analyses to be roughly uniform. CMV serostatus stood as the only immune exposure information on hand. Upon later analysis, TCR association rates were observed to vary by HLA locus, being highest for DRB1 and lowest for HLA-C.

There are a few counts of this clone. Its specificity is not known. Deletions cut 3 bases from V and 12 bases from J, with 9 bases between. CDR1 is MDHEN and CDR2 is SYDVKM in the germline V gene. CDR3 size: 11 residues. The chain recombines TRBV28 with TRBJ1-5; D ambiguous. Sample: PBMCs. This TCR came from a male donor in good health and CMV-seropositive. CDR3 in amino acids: CASSFVAGQHF. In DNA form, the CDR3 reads TGTGCCAGCAGTTTTGTGGCGGGCCAGCATTTT.